Shown below are 15 T cell receptor beta chains from a single sample sequenced in a study of cytomegalovirus exposure and HLA in healthy donors. Profiled with immunoSEQ multiplex PCR; TCRdb holds only in-frame clones, not every one. The table lists over 150,000 clones, just under 90% of them singletons, with 10% in the top ten. The material sequenced was PBMCs. The origin of the receptors is a woman in her late teens or twenties in good health and CMV-seropositive.

V and J are TRBV5-1 and TRBJ2-2; 11 nucleotides match TRBD2. The CDR3 sequence is 16 residues long. Germline values: CDR1 SGHRS, CDR2 YFSETQ. V lost 1 base to trimming and J lost 1 base; unmatched junction nucleotides: 0. The chain's CDR3 is CASSLTSGGNTGELFF. The CDR3 region has the DNA TGCGCCAGCAGCTTGACTAGCGGGGGGAACACCGGGGAGCTGTTTTTT.

This chain uses TRBV19 with TRBJ2-7; TRBD2 matches 7 bases. CDR3 length equals 16 residues. Germline V gene sequence: CDR1 LNHDA, CDR2 SQIVND (reference sequence). V was pared by 3 bases and J by 4 bases, with 12 bases of the junction left unmatched. The CDR3 DNA reads TGTGCCAGTAGTATCGGAGGGCAGGGAGGGAGGTACGAGCAGTACTTC. Amino acid sequence: CASSIGGQGGRYEQYF.

This chain joins TRBV7-9 and TRBJ1-2, with 7 bases fitting TRBD1. Germline CDR1 is SEHNR and CDR2 is FQNEAQ (reference sequence). The CDR3 is 15 residues long. V was clipped by 4 bases and J by 1 base; unmatched bases: 6. CDR3 protein: CASSSRQGYNYGYTF. The DNA of the CDR3 is TGTGCCAGCAGCTCGCGACAGGGATATAACTATGGCTACACCTTC. Drawing the rest from reference TRBV7-9 and TRBJ1-2, the complete variable domain is DTGVSQNPRHKITKRGQNVTFRCDPISEHNRLYWYRQTLGQGPEFLTYFQNEAQLEKSRLLSDRFSAERPKGSFSTLEIQRTEQGDSAMYLCASSSRQGYNYGYTFGSGTRLTVV.

The V and J genes are TRBV30 and TRBJ2-5; D gene unclear. Germline V gene lookup returns CDR1 GTSNPN and CDR2 SVGIG (reference sequence). The CDR3 runs 13 residues. Trimming took off 8 bases at V and 1 base at J, with 14 bases between the two ends. The CDR3 sequence: CALLGGFQETQYF. In nucleotides, the CDR3 is TGTGCCCTCCTCGGCGGATTCCAAGAGACCCAGTACTTC.

The chain employs TRBV19 and TRBJ2-3; weak D call: TRBD2 (7 bases). The ends were cut back, 1 base at V and 5 bases at J, with 16 bases in the middle. CDR3 size: 16 residues. Germline CDR1 LNHDA, CDR2 SQIVND (reference sequence). The CDR3 protein is CASSIVPGGGRDTQYF. The CDR3, as DNA: TGTGCCAGTAGTATAGTGCCGGGGGGCGGGAGAGATACGCAGTATTTT.

This sequence joins TRBV7-9 and TRBJ1-4, with D maybe TRBD1 (6 bases). Germline V gives CDR1 SEHNR, CDR2 FQNEAQ (reference sequence). The CDR3 is 15 residues long. Trimming left V 1 base short and J 4 bases short, with 10 bases between. CDR3 residues: CASSLGGHSNEKLFF. The CDR3 DNA sequence: TGTGCCAGCAGCTTAGGGGGACACAGTAATGAAAAACTGTTTTTT.

This chain joins TRBV5-4 and TRBJ1-2; D is perhaps TRBD1 (5 bases). The CDR3 length is 14 residues. CDR1 is SGHNT, CDR2 YYREEE, per germline (reference sequence). V gave up 2 bases and J gave up 7 bases, with 15 bases separating them. The CDR3 region is CASSFGGASGGYTF. For the CDR3, the DNA is TGTGCCAGCAGCTTTGGTGGGGCTAGTGGTGGCTACACCTTC.

The chain links TRBV5-1 to TRBJ2-7, with 7 nucleotides matching TRBD1. The CDR3 is 16 residues long. Losses at the gene ends were 2 bases for V and 2 bases for J; bases not matched to a gene: 10. The germline V gene encodes CDR1 SGHRS and CDR2 YFSETQ. DNA for the CDR3: TGCGCCAGCAGCTTACATCGACAGGGCCCGGCCTACGAGCAGTACTTC. Translated, it gives CASSLHRQGPAYEQYF.

The gene calls are TRBV27 and TRBJ1-2; tentative D call: TRBD1 (5 bases). From germline, CDR1 is MNHEY and CDR2 SMNVEV (reference sequence). V was pared by 3 bases and J by 4 bases, with 12 bases between. The CDR3 sequence is 14 residues long. The CDR3 here is CASSLSGTAYGYTF. In nucleotides, the CDR3 is TGTGCCAGCAGTTTGTCTGGGACTGCCTATGGCTACACCTTC.

The chain links TRBV27 to TRBJ2-7; 13 bases align to TRBD2. Germline CDR1 reads MNHEY; CDR2 reads SMNVEV (reference sequence). V shed 5 bases, J shed 6 bases, and the junction held 7 bases outside the gene matches. This CDR3 comprises 15 residues. The CDR3 sequence is CASSVQGLAGVEQYF. The CDR3 DNA is TGTGCCAGCAGTGTCCAAGGACTAGCGGGAGTCGAGCAGTACTTC.

The chain has TRBV28 and TRBJ2-7; 10 positions match TRBD1. CDR1 is MDHEN, CDR2 SYDVKM, per germline. CDR3 length equals 14 residues. V dropped 4 bases and J dropped 3; count of bases not matched to a gene: 3. CDR3 region: CASSSGTGVYEQYF. CDR3 nucleotide sequence: TGTGCCAGCAGTTCCGGGACAGGGGTCTACGAGCAGTACTTC.

The J gene is TRBJ2-5, the V gene TRBV29-1, with TRBD2 identical over 15 bases. V shed 4 bases, J shed 4 bases, and the junction held 7 bases outside the gene matches. The CDR3 has 16 residues. Germline V gene sequence: CDR1 SQVTM, CDR2 ANQGSEA. The CDR3, as DNA: TGCAGCGTTGTAAAACGGACTAGCGGGAGGGCAGAGACCCAGTACTTC. Protein product: CSVVKRTSGRAETQYF.

The chain links TRBV6-5 to TRBJ1-2, with a weak D call TRBD1 (5 bases). The CDR3 length is 16 residues. Germline-derived CDR1 and CDR2 are MNHEY and SVGAGI. V gave up 0 bases and J gave up 7 bases, with 18 bases separating them. In nucleotides, the CDR3 is TGTGCCAGCAGTTACTCGAGTCTAGTGCGGGGGTTTGGCTACACCTTC. Encoded protein: CASSYSSLVRGFGYTF.

This clone showed up just a few times. V usage is TRBV11-2 and J usage is TRBJ2-7; tentative D call: TRBD2 (6 bases). The CDR3 has 13 residues. Germline CDR1 is SGHAT and CDR2 is FQNNGV. The ends were cut back, 3 bases at V and 6 bases at J, with 12 bases in the middle. The CDR3 reads CASSLPPTSEQYF. The CDR3 region has the DNA TGTGCCAGCAGCTTGCCCCCGACTAGCGAGCAGTACTTC.

Concerning this clone itself: At the DNA level, this CDR3 is encoded by other sequences in the same sample as well. The chain has TRBV29-1 and TRBJ2-7, with 9 bases matching TRBD1. V shed 6 bases, J shed 4 bases, and the junction held 7 bases outside the gene matches. The CDR3 is 13 amino acids. Germline assignment: CDR1 SQVTM and CDR2 ANQGSEA. The CDR3 sequence: CSVVGQGRYEQYF. In DNA, the CDR3 is TGCAGCGTCGTAGGACAGGGGAGATACGAGCAGTACTTC.